Listed below are T cell receptor beta chains from one sample, sequenced in a study of monozygotic twins with cystic fibrosis. Assay used: immunoSEQ multiplex PCR; TCRdb lists only in-frame clones, some missing. The sample includes roughly 20,000 clones, approximately 96% of them seen just once. The sample was blood. The receptors come from a woman aged 30 to 39 with cystic fibrosis. Both conserved end residues are part of each CDR3. The D gene is left open where the match is weak. Clone size is given for some rows only: seen once, a few or many times, or a class if the clone is expanded.

TRBJ2-7	-	TRBV5-6	TRBD1	CASSSGQITYSYEQYF	TGTGCCAGCAGCTCGGGACAGATCACTTATTCCTACGAGCAGTACTTC
TRBJ1-4	-	TRBV7-9	TRBD1	CASSLTSGQEWEKLFF	TGTGCCAGCAGCTTAACCTCGGGACAGGAATGGGAAAAACTGTTTTTT
TRBJ2-5	once	TRBV4-1	TRBD1	CASSLAASGGAFDETQYF	TGCGCCAGCAGCCTAGCGGCCTCAGGGGGCGCGTTCGATGAGACCCAGTACTTC
TRBJ2-1	-	TRBV13	-	CASSWRQRSAEQFF	TGTGCCAGCAGCTGGCGGCAGAGATCGGCTGAGCAGTTCTTC
TRBJ2-5	once	TRBV29-1	-	CSVVGTGQETQYF	TGCAGCGTTGTAGGAACAGGCCAAGAGACCCAGTACTTC
TRBJ2-1	-	TRBV7-6	-	CASSLAPVTNEQFF	TGTGCCAGCAGCTTAGCGCCGGTTACCAATGAGCAGTTCTTC
TRBJ2-7	-	TRBV28	-	CASSTLSGLLEQYF	TGTGCCAGCAGTACATTATCGGGGTTGCTCGAGCAGTACTTC
TRBJ1-1	-	TRBV19	-	CASSKWGTEAFF	TGTGCCAGTAGTAAGTGGGGCACTGAAGCTTTCTTT
TRBJ2-7	-	TRBV21-1	-	CASSTDRAGSSSYEQYF	TGTGCCAGCAGCACCGACAGGGCCGGTTCCAGCTCCTACGAGCAGTACTTC
TRBJ2-5	-	TRBV10-3	-	CAIKGGRGASEETQYF	TGTGCCATCAAGGGTGGTCGGGGGGCTTCGGAAGAGACCCAGTACTTC
TRBJ2-5	-	TRBV6-1	TRBD2	CASDGQRGNQETQYF	TGTGCCAGCGATGGACAGCGGGGGAACCAAGAGACCCAGTACTTC
TRBJ1-2	-	TRBV5-1	TRBD1	CASSPPGQEANYGYTF	TGCGCCAGCAGCCCACCCGGACAGGAAGCTAACTATGGCTACACCTTC
TRBJ2-7	-	TRBV18	-	CASSPGSLTYEQYF	TGTGCCAGCTCACCGGGGTCCCTGACCTACGAGCAGTACTTC
TRBJ1-1	-	TRBV11-2	-	CASSFGEDTEAFF	TGTGCCAGCAGCTTCGGGGAGGACACTGAAGCTTTCTTT
TRBJ2-7	-	TRBV6-6	TRBD2	CASRPGLAAEQYF	TGTGCCAGCAGACCGGGACTAGCTGCCGAGCAGTACTTC
TRBJ1-5	-	TRBV7-8	-	CASSLEIFGNQPQHF	TGTGCCAGCAGCCTAGAAATATTTGGAAATCAGCCCCAGCATTTT
TRBJ2-2	-	TRBV4-1	-	CASSQDLVGELFF	TGCGCCAGCAGCCAAGATTTGGTCGGGGAGCTGTTTTTT
TRBJ1-1	-	TRBV18	-	CASSPSGVRHTEAFF	TGTGCCAGCTCACCCTCCGGGGTAAGGCACACTGAAGCTTTCTTT
TRBJ2-1	-	TRBV19	-	CASSTGQYNEQFF	TGTGCCAGTAGTACTGGACAGTACAATGAGCAGTTCTTC
TRBJ1-4	-	TRBV2	TRBD1	CASSAGGATNEKLFF	TGTGCCAGCAGTGCAGGGGGTGCAACTAATGAAAAACTGTTTTTT
TRBJ2-1	-	TRBV11-2	TRBD2	CASSSYPGGEQFF	TGTGCCAGCAGTTCATATCCGGGGGGTGAGCAGTTCTTC
TRBJ1-3	-	TRBV15	-	CATSRDFGRRDTIYF	TGTGCCACCAGCAGAGATTTCGGGAGGAGAGACACCATATATTTT
TRBJ1-1	-	TRBV19	-	CASSSGGGNTEAFF	TGTGCCAGTAGCTCCGGCGGGGGGAACACTGAAGCTTTCTTT
TRBJ2-1	-	TRBV10-3	-	CAISPRANEQFF	TGTGCCATCAGTCCTCGGGCCAATGAGCAGTTCTTC
TRBJ2-7	-	TRBV30	TRBD1	CACTGVFYEQYF	TGTGCCTGCACAGGGGTTTTCTACGAGCAGTACTTC
TRBJ2-3	-	TRBV5-1	TRBD1	CASSLTLGQGTQYF	TGCGCCAGCAGCTTGACCTTGGGACAGGGAACGCAGTATTTT
TRBJ1-6	once	TRBV18	TRBD1	CASSPRDRFNSPLHF	TGTGCCAGCTCACCCCGGGACAGATTTAATTCACCCCTCCACTTT
TRBJ1-2	-	TRBV7-2	TRBD1	CASSNDRGNYGYTF	TGTGCCAGCAGCAACGACAGGGGTAACTATGGCTACACCTTC
TRBJ2-3	-	TRBV18	-	CASSPNTDTQYF	TGTGCCAGCTCACCTAACACAGATACGCAGTATTTT
TRBJ2-3	-	TRBV9	-	CASSTAISSTDTQYF	TGTGCCAGCAGCACGGCGATTTCCAGCACAGATACGCAGTATTTT
TRBJ1-1	-	TRBV10-3	-	CAISAGTDTSEAFF	TGTGCCATCAGCGCCGGGACGGACACATCTGAAGCTTTCTTT
TRBJ2-3	-	TRBV28	-	CASSLRGQSTDTQYF	TGTGCCAGCAGTTTAAGAGGGCAGAGCACAGATACGCAGTATTTT
TRBJ2-5	-	TRBV10-3	TRBD2	CAISEAGSGGAGETQYF	TGTGCCATCAGTGAGGCGGGTAGCGGGGGGGCCGGGGAGACCCAGTACTTC
TRBJ1-2	few	TRBV2	-	CASSEGRNYGYTF	TGTGCCAGCAGTGAGGGGCGGAACTATGGCTACACCTTC
TRBJ1-2	-	TRBV23-1	TRBD1	CASSQAGGNYGYTF	TGCGCCAGCAGTCAAGCAGGGGGTAACTATGGCTACACCTTC
TRBJ1-1	-	TRBV15	-	CATKGVINTEAFF	TGTGCCACGAAGGGGGTCATAAACACTGAAGCTTTCTTT
TRBJ2-2	-	TRBV6-6	-	CASKDIAGTGELFF	TGTGCCAGCAAAGATATCGCGGGCACCGGGGAGCTGTTTTTT
TRBJ2-7	-	TRBV27	TRBD1	CASRTRTGLVGEQYF	TGTGCCAGCAGGACCAGGACAGGGCTGGTGGGCGAGCAGTACTTC
TRBJ1-1	-	TRBV5-1	-	CASSLDRGVNTEAFF	TGCGCCAGCAGCTTGGATCGGGGGGTGAACACTGAAGCTTTCTTT
TRBJ1-6	-	TRBV15	TRBD1	CATSRDRRTGTSPLHF	TGTGCCACCTCGCGGGATCGCAGGACAGGGACGTCACCCCTCCACTTT
TRBJ2-1	-	TRBV7-9	-	CASSFAVSSYNEQFF	TGTGCCAGCAGCTTCGCGGTCAGCTCCTACAATGAGCAGTTCTTC
TRBJ2-4	-	TRBV10-3	-	CAISETLGAQVSKNIQYF	TGTGCCATCAGTGAGACCTTGGGGGCGCAGGTCTCCAAAAACATTCAGTACTTC
TRBJ2-1	once	TRBV5-6	TRBD2	CASNLRASGKVDNEQFF	TGTGCCAGCAACCTTCGGGCTAGCGGGAAGGTCGACAATGAGCAGTTCTTC
TRBJ2-3	-	TRBV6-1	-	CASSETSRDTQYF	TGTGCCAGCAGTGAGACGTCCCGCGATACGCAGTATTTT
TRBJ1-2	-	TRBV29-1	TRBD1	CSAYPRQGNYGYTF	TGCAGCGCCTATCCTCGACAGGGGAACTATGGCTACACCTTC